A selection of T cell receptor beta chains follows, all from one sample in a study of cytomegalovirus exposure and HLA in healthy donors. The data were produced by immunoSEQ multiplex PCR, yet TCRdb's version contains in-frame clones alone and is incomplete. The sample lists over 150,000 clones, roughly 78% occurring once. Sequencing was done on a sample of PBMCs. These receptors were collected from a woman aged 50 to 60 in good health and CMV-seropositive. The CDR3 runs from the conserved cysteine through the conserved F or W. A D gene is named only where the DNA matches it firmly. The listing skips clone size in some rows; elsewhere it reads once, few, many or a size class.

clone size	J gene	V gene	D gene	CDR3 DNA	CDR3 protein
.	TRBJ1-2	TRBV18	TRBD1	TGTGCCAGCCTACAGGACAGGGTTTATGGCTACACCTTC	CASLQDRVYGYTF
once	TRBJ2-2	TRBV5-4	.	TGTGCCAGCAGCTTGGGGATAACACCGGGGGCCGGGGAGCTGTTTTTT	CASSLGITPGAGELFF
few	TRBJ2-7	TRBV18	.	TGTGCCAGCTCACCAGCAGGGGACTACGAGCAGTACTTC	CASSPAGDYEQYF
.	TRBJ2-2	TRBV5-1	.	TGCGCCAGCAGCTTGGCTCCCTTTAGGAGCGCCGGGGAGCTGTTTTTT	CASSLAPFRSAGELFF
.	TRBJ2-7	TRBV13	TRBD2	TGTGCCAGCAGCTTAGAAGGTTATGGACTAGCGGGTTCGGCCTCCTACGAGCAGTACTTC	CASSLEGYGLAGSASYEQYF
.	TRBJ2-2	TRBV6-5	TRBD1	TGTGCCATTAAGGGGACAGCCAACACCGGGGAGCTGTTTTTT	CAIKGTANTGELFF
.	TRBJ1-1	TRBV18	TRBD1	TGTGCCAGCTCACCCAGGAAGGGGGCAGGGAACACTGAAGCTTTCTTT	CASSPRKGAGNTEAFF
.	TRBJ1-2	TRBV27	.	TGTGCCAGCAAAACAGGGAACTATGGCTACACCTTC	CASKTGNYGYTF
.	TRBJ1-2	TRBV6-4	.	TGTGCCAGCAGTGACACCCCACAGGCCTCGAGGGGCTACACCTTC	CASSDTPQASRGYTF
.	TRBJ2-7	TRBV6-1	TRBD2	TGTGCCAGCAATATGAACGGGGGGAGATACGAGCAGTACTTC	CASNMNGGRYEQYF
.	TRBJ1-1	TRBV5-4	.	TGTGCCAGCAGCTTGGATTGGGGGGTGAACACTGAAGCTTTCTTT	CASSLDWGVNTEAFF
.	TRBJ1-1	TRBV11-2	.	TGTGCCAGCAGCTCAGGCGTGTGGGGCGAGGACACTGAAGCTTTCTTT	CASSSGVWGEDTEAFF
.	TRBJ2-1	TRBV19	.	TGTGCCAGTAGTATAGTTGGCGCAGGATCCAATGAGCAGTTCTTC	CASSIVGAGSNEQFF
once	TRBJ1-2	TRBV28	TRBD1	TGTGCCAGCAGTACACAAGGACAGGGGGACTATGGCTACACCTTC	CASSTQGQGDYGYTF
.	TRBJ2-5	TRBV9	TRBD2	TGTGCCAGCAGCCCTTGGGGGCGGGGGGGCCGAGAGACCCAGTACTTC	CASSPWGRGGRETQYF
.	TRBJ1-3	TRBV5-1	TRBD1	TGCGCCAGCAGGAGGGGACAGGGGACGTCCGTCTCTGGAAACACCATATATTTT	CASRRGQGTSVSGNTIYF
.	TRBJ2-3	TRBV6-4	TRBD1	TGTGCCAGCGGGCCCGGCAACAGGGGAGATACGCAGTATTTT	CASGPGNRGDTQYF
.	TRBJ1-3	TRBV6-5	TRBD1	TGTGCCAGCAGGAGGACAGGGGACTCTGGAAACACCATATATTTT	CASRRTGDSGNTIYF
.	TRBJ1-2	TRBV25-1	.	TGTCCCCCCAGACACCTGATTTGCTATGGCTACACCTTC	CPPRHLICYGYTF
few	TRBJ1-2	TRBV30	.	TGTGCCTGGAGTGACGGCAGCTCGGGCTATGGCTACACCTTC	CAWSDGSSGYGYTF
.	TRBJ2-3	TRBV4-2	.	TGTGCCAGCAGCCAAGCTCCTAGCGTGGCTACAGATACGCAGTATTTT	CASSQAPSVATDTQYF
few	TRBJ1-1	TRBV19	.	TGTGCCAGTAGCGGGTACCTTATGAACACTGAAGCTTTCTTT	CASSGYLMNTEAFF
.	TRBJ2-7	TRBV7-9	TRBD2	TGTGCCAGCAGCTTACACGGGGGGACCCTCGAGCAGTACTTC	CASSLHGGTLEQYF
.	TRBJ1-4	TRBV5-1	.	TGCGCCAGCAGCTTTCAGAGCGGGGATGAAAAACTGTTTTTT	CASSFQSGDEKLFF
.	TRBJ2-7	TRBV11-2	TRBD1	TGTGCCAGCAGCTTGGACTGGACAGGGGGCGAGCAGTACTTC	CASSLDWTGGEQYF
.	TRBJ1-2	TRBV27	TRBD1	TGTGCCAGCAGGGGGACAGCGAACTATGGCTACACCTTC	CASRGTANYGYTF
.	TRBJ1-3	TRBV9	.	TGTGCCAGCAGCGCCCAACAGGGATTGGGGAACACCATATATTTT	CASSAQQGLGNTIYF
.	TRBJ1-1	TRBV5-1	.	TGCGCCAGCAGCTTGGAGGGGATTGGGGGCATGAACACTGAAGCTTTCTTT	CASSLEGIGGMNTEAFF
.	TRBJ2-2	TRBV10-1	.	TGCGCCAGCAACCAGGACCGGGGTGCCGGGGAGCTGTTTTTT	CASNQDRGAGELFF
.	TRBJ2-7	TRBV9	.	TGTGCCAGCAGCGTAGCGGCAGGTGGGTCCTACGAGCAGTACTTC	CASSVAAGGSYEQYF
.	TRBJ1-2	TRBV27	.	TGTGCCAGCAGTTTCTCAACAGGAGGGCTTGGCTACACCTTC	CASSFSTGGLGYTF
.	TRBJ2-2	TRBV11-2	.	TGTGCCAGCAGCTTAGAACGGACCGGGGAGCTGTTTTTT	CASSLERTGELFF
.	TRBJ2-1	TRBV7-8	.	TGTGCCAGCAGCTCCCCGGGAGCTTTCTACAATGAGCAGTTCTTC	CASSSPGAFYNEQFF
few	TRBJ1-1	TRBV10-3	TRBD1	TGTGCCATCAGTGAGTCAAGACAGGGGTACACTGAAGCTTTCTTT	CAISESRQGYTEAFF
.	TRBJ1-3	TRBV29-1	.	TGCAGCGTTAAACAGGGAACTGGAAACACCATATATTTT	CSVKQGTGNTIYF
few	TRBJ1-1	TRBV4-1	TRBD1	TGCGCCAGCAGCCGTTTTACCGGGACAGGGCCCACTGAAGCTTTCTTT	CASSRFTGTGPTEAFF
.	TRBJ2-1	TRBV27	TRBD1	TGTGCCAGCAGTTATGCAGGGGGCCACAATGAGCAGTTCTTC	CASSYAGGHNEQFF
.	TRBJ1-2	TRBV19	.	TGTGCCAGCCGGGACAAGGAGAGTTATGGCTACACCTTC	CASRDKESYGYTF
.	TRBJ1-1	TRBV18	.	TGTGCCAGCTCATTAACAGGGCAGAACACTGAAGCTTTCTTT	CASSLTGQNTEAFF
.	TRBJ1-1	TRBV11-2	.	TGTGCCAGCACATTAGCGGGGGGGCACACTGAAGCTTTCTTT	CASTLAGGHTEAFF
once	TRBJ2-7	TRBV29-1	.	TGCAGCGTTCGACACAGCTCCTACGAGCAGTACTTC	CSVRHSSYEQYF
few	TRBJ2-5	TRBV4-2	TRBD2	TGTGCCAGCAGCCAAGCGGGGGGAGGGGCCCAGTACTTC	CASSQAGGGAQYF